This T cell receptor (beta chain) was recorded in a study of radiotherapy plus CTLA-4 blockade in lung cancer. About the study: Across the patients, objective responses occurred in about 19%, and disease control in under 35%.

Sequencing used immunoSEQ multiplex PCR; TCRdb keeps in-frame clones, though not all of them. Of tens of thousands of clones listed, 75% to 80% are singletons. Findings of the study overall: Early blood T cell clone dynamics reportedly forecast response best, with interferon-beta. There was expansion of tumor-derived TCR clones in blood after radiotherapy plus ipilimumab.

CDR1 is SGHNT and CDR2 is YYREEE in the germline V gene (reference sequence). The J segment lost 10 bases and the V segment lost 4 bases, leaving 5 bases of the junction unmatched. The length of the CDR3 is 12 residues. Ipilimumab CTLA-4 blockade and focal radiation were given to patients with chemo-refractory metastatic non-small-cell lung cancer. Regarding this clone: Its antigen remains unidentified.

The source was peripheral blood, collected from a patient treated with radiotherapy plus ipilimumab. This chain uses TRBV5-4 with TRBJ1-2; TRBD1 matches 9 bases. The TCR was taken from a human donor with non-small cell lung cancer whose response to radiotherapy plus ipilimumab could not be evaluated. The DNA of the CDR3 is TGTGCCAGCAGCAGGGACAGGGTGAACTACACCTTC. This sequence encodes CASSRDRVNYTF.